At least ten counts were recorded for the clone carrying this T cell receptor beta chain. Germline V CDR1 and CDR2: SGHTA, FQGTGA. The CDR3 totals 13 residues. V shed 5 bases and J shed 7 bases, with 11 bases lying between them. Amplified regions were TCR beta CDR3 sequences from RNA transcripts. TCR CDR3 regions were first amplified by RT-PCR with HTBI primers. TCRdb reanalysed the multiplex PCR reads using MiXCR and keeps one entry per CDR3 protein. The table records 200,000 or so distinct CDR3 sequences, around a sixth of them present only once. These data are taken from a study of T cells in Graves' hyperthyroidism and ophthalmopathy.

The rearrangement uses TRBV7-3 and TRBJ2-2; the D is unclear. The origin of this receptor is a woman in her forties or fifties with Graves' hyperthyroidism. Sequencing was carried out using blood. DNA of the CDR3: TGTGCCAGCAGCGCGCCGACACACGGGGAGCTGTTTTTT. Encoded protein: CASSAPTHGELFF.